Listed here are 21 T cell receptor beta chains from one sample, sequenced in a study of shared T cell receptors in the human thymus. Clones were read by immunoSEQ multiplex PCR, and TCRdb kept only the in-frame ones, dropping some. This sample has hundreds of thousands of clones, with approximately 87% found just once. The same data also contributed to another study, on human thymus T cells.

Sequences were obtained from thymocytes. These receptors originate from a boy under two years old with a congenital heart defect.

This clone was counted only a few times. The chain links TRBV6-1 to TRBJ1-4, with 7 bases that match TRBD1. Germline V gene lookup returns CDR1 MNHNS and CDR2 SASEGT. The CDR3 covers 13 residues. Trimming removed 4 bases from V and 8 bases from J; junction bases left unmatched: 4. CDR3: CASSGQGGEKLFF. CDR3 nucleotide sequence: TGTGCCAGCAGTGGACAGGGAGGAGAAAAACTGTTTTTT.

Comment on this clone: At one of its ends the junction is not consistent with the germline gene, which may arise from a read error. The chain uses TRBV7-7 and TRBJ2-5; TRBD1 matches 8 bases. The CDR3 sequence is 16 residues long. Germline V gene sequence: CDR1 SSHAT, CDR2 FNYEAQ (reference sequence). The CDR3 DNA is TGTGCTAGCAGCTTGGAGCTCAGGGGGCGCGCCGAGACCCAGTACTTC. It specifies CASSLELRGRAETQYF. The variable domain in full, completed from reference TRBV7-7 and TRBJ2-5, reads GAGVSQSPRYKVTKRGQDVTLRCDPISSHATLYWYQQALGQGPEFLTYFNYEAQPDKSGLPSDRFSAERPEGSISTLTIQRTEQRDSAMYRCASSLELRGRAETQYFGPGTRLLVL.

This rearrangement joins TRBV19 to TRBJ1-3; tentative D call: TRBD1 (6 bases). The V gene lost 3 bases and the J gene lost 0 bases, with 15 bases spanning the gap. The CDR3 is made up of 17 amino acids. Germline V gene sequence: CDR1 LNHDA, CDR2 SQIVND (reference sequence). The CDR3 DNA reads as TGTGCCAGTAGTATTACCCGGAGGGGGGGCTCTGGAAACACCATATATTTT. Translated, it gives CASSITRRGGSGNTIYF.

This chain joins TRBV15 and TRBJ1-4, with D perhaps TRBD1 (6 bases). Germline values: CDR1 LNHNV, CDR2 YYDKDF (reference sequence). Trimming took off 5 bases at V and 8 bases at J, with 12 bases between the two ends. The CDR3 spans 13 residues. In nucleotides, the CDR3 is TGTGCCACCAGCCCCAGGGGCGGCGAAAAACTGTTTTTT. Its protein product is CATSPRGGEKLFF.

The CDR3 here is CASSLGRRTDTQYF. The CDR3, as DNA: TGTGCCAGCAGCTTAGGCCGGCGGACAGATACGCAGTATTTT. The rearrangement uses TRBV13 and TRBJ2-3; no firm D call. Germline V CDR1 and CDR2: PRHDT, FYEKMQ (reference sequence). V lost 0 bases and J lost 3, with 7 bases in between. The CDR3 spans 14 residues.

The rearrangement links TRBV11-2 to TRBJ2-4; TRBD2 aligns across 11 bases. The CDR3 length is 14 residues. Unmatched junction bases numbered 2, after V lost 5 bases and J lost 5 bases. Germline CDR1 reads SGHAT; CDR2 reads FQNNGV. CDR3 amino acids: CASSRGLAENIQYF. The CDR3, as DNA: TGTGCCAGCAGCCGGGGACTAGCGGAAAACATTCAGTACTTC.

The chain uses TRBV28 and TRBJ1-5; TRBD1 agrees at 9 bases. The trim removed 6 bases at V and 5 bases at J, leaving 5 bases unmatched. Germline CDR1 reads MDHEN; CDR2 reads SYDVKM. The CDR3 covers 14 residues. CDR3 amino acids: CASRGTGKHQPQHF. The CDR3 bases are TGTGCCAGCAGGGGGACAGGGAAGCATCAGCCCCAGCATTTT.

The DNA for the CDR3 is TGTGCCTGGAGTCTTTCGGTAGAAGGGGCCACTGAAGCTTTCTTT. Its translation: CAWSLSVEGATEAFF. The genes are TRBV30 and TRBJ1-1, with a weak D call TRBD1 (5 bases). Germline assignment: CDR1 GTSNPN and CDR2 SVGIG (reference sequence). The CDR3 sequence is 15 residues long. Trimming stripped 2 bases from V and 4 bases from J, with 17 bases between. The whole variable domain, filled in from reference TRBV30 and TRBJ1-1, reads SQTIHQWPATLVQPVGSPLSLECTVEGTSNPNLYWYRQAAGRGLQLLFYSVGIGQISSEVPQNLSASRPQDRQFILSSKKLLLSDSGFYLCAWSLSVEGATEAFFGQGTRLTVV.

V is TRBV4-3 and J is TRBJ2-3, with 7 positions matching TRBD2. J gave up 2 bases and V 0 bases, and 17 bases lay outside the gene matches. The germline gives CDR1 LGHNA, CDR2 YSLEER. This CDR3 contains 20 residues. CDR3 in DNA: TGCGCCAGCAGCCAAGATTTCCCCGGGGTTGGCGGGGGATTCACAGATACGCAGTATTTT. Its protein is CASSQDFPGVGGGFTDTQYF.

The chain has TRBV28 and TRBJ2-3; TRBD1 is a possible D gene (5 bases). Germline V gives CDR1 MDHEN, CDR2 SYDVKM. V lost 5 bases and J 2 bases, leaving 11 bases between the germline ends. This CDR3 region has 14 residues. This CDR3 reads CASSDRQNTDTQYF. The CDR3 nucleotides are TGTGCCAGCAGTGACAGACAGAACACAGATACGCAGTATTTT.

The J gene is TRBJ2-1, the V gene TRBV5-1, with 14 bases that match TRBD2. V gave up 0 bases and J gave up 3 bases; unmatched junction bases: 5. This CDR3 is built from 18 residues. Looked up from germline, CDR1 is SGHRS and CDR2 is YFSETQ. CDR3 DNA sequence: TGCGCCAGCAGCTTGGGACTAGCGGGAGGGCTAGACTACAATGAGCAGTTCTTC. This gives the protein CASSLGLAGGLDYNEQFF.

This rearrangement joins TRBV4-3 to TRBJ2-7; 7 nucleotides match TRBD2. The J segment lost 2 bases and the V segment lost 1 base, leaving 5 bases of the junction unmatched. CDR3 size: 15 residues. The germline CDR1 and CDR2 sequences are LGHNA and YSLEER. CDR3 amino acids: CASSQALAKPYEQYF. CDR3 DNA: TGCGCCAGCAGCCAAGCACTAGCGAAACCCTACGAGCAGTACTTC.

This clone was seen only a few times. The chain couples TRBV6-1 to TRBJ2-1; 8 nucleotides line up with TRBD1. The CDR3 sequence is 14 residues long. Germline V gene data show CDR1 as MNHNS and CDR2 as SASEGT. V lost 2 bases to trimming and J lost 10 bases; unmatched junction nucleotides: 7. The CDR3 DNA reads as TGTGCCAGCAGTGAACCGGACAGGGTTAACGAGCAGTTCTTC. Its protein product is CASSEPDRVNEQFF.

The chain uses TRBV15 and TRBJ2-3; TRBD2 matches 7 bases. There are 19 residues in the CDR3. V trimming: 0 bases; J trimming: 8 bases; junction bases outside the gene matches: 20. Germline V CDR1 and CDR2: LNHNV, YYDKDF (reference sequence). The CDR3 spells CATSRDRSSGGEGTSTQYF. The CDR3 DNA is TGTGCCACCAGCAGAGATAGGTCTAGCGGAGGGGAAGGCACGAGTACGCAGTATTTT.

The rearrangement joins TRBV5-1 to TRBJ2-3, with 8 bases that match TRBD1. With 3 bases clipped from V and 2 bases from J, the junction kept 17 bases outside the gene matches. Germline lookup yields CDR1 SGHRS and CDR2 YFSETQ. The CDR3 runs 19 residues. The CDR3 DNA is TGCGCCAGCAGCTATTTACGGACAGGGAAGGTGGTGGACACAGATACGCAGTATTTT. Translated, it gives CASSYLRTGKVVDTDTQYF.

This clone occurred a few times. The V and J genes are TRBV5-6 and TRBJ1-2; 7 nucleotides line up with TRBD1. The CDR3 is 14 residues long. V shed 5 bases and J 8 bases; nucleotides not matched to a gene: 12. CDR1 SGHDT and CDR2 YYEEEE come from the germline V gene. The CDR3 here is CASRARAGGGGYTF. The CDR3 DNA reads as TGTGCCAGCAGGGCCCGGGCAGGGGGAGGCGGCTACACCTTC.

This chain links TRBV6-4 with TRBJ2-7; 8 positions agree with TRBD2. V trimming: 2 bases; J trimming: 1 base; junction bases outside the gene matches: 7. CDR1 is MRHNA and CDR2 is SNTAGT in the germline V gene. The CDR3 runs 16 residues. The CDR3: CASSDLRKRESYEQYF. The DNA of the CDR3 is TGTGCCAGCAGTGACCTCCGAAAGCGGGAGTCCTACGAGCAGTACTTC.

J is TRBJ2-5 and V is TRBV21-1; the table's D gene call, TRBD1, was not cross checked with the DNA. TRBV21-1 is annotated as a pseudogene. The length of the CDR3 is 17 residues. The DNA for the CDR3 is TGTGCCAGCAGCGAGTGCTTGGACAGGGGGATTGGAGAGACCCAGTACTTC. Encoded protein: CASSECLDRGIGETQYF.

This clone appeared a few times. The genes are TRBV19 and TRBJ2-1; D might be TRBD2 (6 bases). Germline assignment: CDR1 LNHDA and CDR2 SQIVND (reference sequence). This CDR3 has 12 residues. The germline V and J ends were trimmed by 8 bases and 5 bases, with 10 bases remaining between them. Here the CDR3 reads CASSSEHNEQFF. The CDR3 bases are TGTGCCAGTTCTAGCGAGCACAATGAGCAGTTCTTC.

The chain has TRBV30 and TRBJ1-2, with 10 bases matching TRBD1. There are 20 residues in the CDR3. CDR1 is GTSNPN and CDR2 is SVGIG in the germline V gene (reference sequence). The J segment lost 4 bases and the V segment lost 4 bases, leaving 24 bases of the junction unmatched. CDR3 DNA: TGTGCCTGGATCCCCCCTGGCCCGGAGACAGGGGGCCGAATAGTCTATGGCTACACCTTC. Translation gives CAWIPPGPETGGRIVYGYTF.

The rearrangement links TRBV11-3 to TRBJ2-7; 7 bases are shared with TRBD2. CDR3 length: 14 residues. The V gene's germline CDR1 is SGHNT and CDR2 YENEEA. V was clipped by 11 bases and J by 6 bases; unmatched bases: 16. In nucleotides, the CDR3 is TGTGCCGGCTCCCGCCAAAAGCGGGATTGCGAGCAGTACTTC. It translates to CAGSRQKRDCEQYF.